This T cell receptor (beta chain) originates from a study of shared clonotypes between healthy human individuals. Study details: The people who gave samples were a couple of women and a few men aged 18 to 49.

V dropped 3 bases and J dropped 14 bases, with 26 bases sitting between them. Germline-derived CDR1 and CDR2 are SGDLS and YYNGEE. The CDR3 covers 15 residues. The naive CD8 fraction comprised CD45RO-negative cells positively selected for CCR7 and excluded terminally differentiated effector memory CD45RA+ cells. Produced via immunoSEQ multiplex PCR; TCRdb's table is partial and in-frame only. The sample has over 2,000,000 clones; 93% are singletons. The gene calls are TRBV9 and TRBJ1-2; tentative D call: TRBD1 (5 bases). This sequence was found in a man aged 18 to 30 in good health. Some clones in this sample may be carry-over from other donors' samples. Sequencing was carried out using naive CD8+ T cells from PBMCs. The CDR3 region has the DNA TGTGCCAGCAGCGCCCTGGGGCCAGCCGGTCCACCGGGGACCTTC. Translated, it gives CASSALGPAGPPGTF.